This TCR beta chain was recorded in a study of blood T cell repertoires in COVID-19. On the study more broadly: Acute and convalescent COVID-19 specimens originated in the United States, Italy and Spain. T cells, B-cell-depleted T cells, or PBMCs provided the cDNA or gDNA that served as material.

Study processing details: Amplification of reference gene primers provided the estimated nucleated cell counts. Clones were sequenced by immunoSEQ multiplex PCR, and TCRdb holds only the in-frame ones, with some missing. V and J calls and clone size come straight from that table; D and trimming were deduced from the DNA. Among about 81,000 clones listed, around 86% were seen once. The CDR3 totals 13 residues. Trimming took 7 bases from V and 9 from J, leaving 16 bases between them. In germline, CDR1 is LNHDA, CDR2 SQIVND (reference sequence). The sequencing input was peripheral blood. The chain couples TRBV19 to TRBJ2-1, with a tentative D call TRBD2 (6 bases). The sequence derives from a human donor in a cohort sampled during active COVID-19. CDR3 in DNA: TGTGCCAGTATCGGGGATCTAGCGAGTGAGCAGTTCTTC. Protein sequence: CASIGDLASEQFF.